This TCR beta chain is from a study of shared clonotypes between healthy human individuals. The study's findings and limits: Rarefaction revealed incomplete sorted-subset sequencing despite large depth. The low donor count limited represented genetic and exposure-history diversity.

Note on this clone: Its antigen remains unidentified.

Genomic DNA per cell subset filled all wells of several immunoSEQ plates. Profiling relied on immunoSEQ multiplex PCR, and the TCRdb table lists in-frame clones only, not all of them. The table shows 2,100,000 or so clones, with 90% to 97% occurring only once. V dropped 6 bases and J dropped 4 bases, with 15 bases sitting between them. CDR1 is LNHDA, CDR2 SQIVND, per germline (reference sequence). The CDR3 has 15 amino acids. The chain uses TRBV19 and TRBJ1-4; TRBD1 is a possible D gene (6 bases). This TCR was recovered from a man aged 18 to 29 in good health. Sequenced material: naive CD4+ T cells sorted from blood. As to subset: CD45RA+ positively selected. As DNA, the CDR3 is TGTGCCAGTAGCACAACCGGGACATATAATGAAAAACTGTTTTTT. Protein sequence: CASSTTGTYNEKLFF.